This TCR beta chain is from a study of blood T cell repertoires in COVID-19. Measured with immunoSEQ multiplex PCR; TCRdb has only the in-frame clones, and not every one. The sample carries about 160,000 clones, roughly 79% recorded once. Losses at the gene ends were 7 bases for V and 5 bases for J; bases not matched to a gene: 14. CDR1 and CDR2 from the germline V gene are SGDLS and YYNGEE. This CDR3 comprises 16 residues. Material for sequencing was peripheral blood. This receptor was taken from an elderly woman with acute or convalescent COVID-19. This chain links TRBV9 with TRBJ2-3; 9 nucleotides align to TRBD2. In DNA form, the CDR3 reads TGTGCCAGCTCCAGAGGCGGGAGGGCCTTTGGAGATACGCAGTATTTT. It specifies CASSRGGRAFGDTQYF.